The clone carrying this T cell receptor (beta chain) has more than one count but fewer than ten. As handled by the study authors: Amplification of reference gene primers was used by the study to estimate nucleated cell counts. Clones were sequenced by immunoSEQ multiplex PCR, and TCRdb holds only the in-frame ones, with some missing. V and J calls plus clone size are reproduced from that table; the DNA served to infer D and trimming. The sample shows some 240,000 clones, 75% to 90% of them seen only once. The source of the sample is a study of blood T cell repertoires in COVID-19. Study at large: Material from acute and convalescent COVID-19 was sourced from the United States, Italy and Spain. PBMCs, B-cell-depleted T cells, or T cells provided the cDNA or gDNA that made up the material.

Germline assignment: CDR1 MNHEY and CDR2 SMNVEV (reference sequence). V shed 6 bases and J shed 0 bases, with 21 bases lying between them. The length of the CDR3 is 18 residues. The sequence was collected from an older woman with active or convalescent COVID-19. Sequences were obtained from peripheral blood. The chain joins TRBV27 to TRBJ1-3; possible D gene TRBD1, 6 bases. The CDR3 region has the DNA TGTGCCAGCAGCCCTCTCCTATCCGGACAGTCCTCTGGAAACACCATATATTTT. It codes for CASSPLLSGQSSGNTIYF.